This TCR beta chain emerged from a study of low-dose radiotherapy and immunotherapy resistance in tumors. Study background: Every six weeks patients received intravenous ipilimumab 1 mg/kg, and every two weeks they received intravenous nivolumab 240 mg. Dosing of intravenous cyclophosphamide at 200 mg/m2 occurred every two weeks and took place one day prior to radiation and immunotherapy.

With 3 bases removed from V and 2 bases from J, the gap between germline ends came to 9 bases. The CDR3 is 14 amino acids. Germline V lookup: CDR1 SGHAT, CDR2 FQNNGV. This clonotype was counted a few times. Priming of first-strand cDNA relied on TRAV- and TRBV-specific primers (covering alpha and beta chains). Amplification, which lasted around 20 PCR cycles, used a constant-region primer and V-primer adapter to amplify TCRs. TCRdb used MiXCR to reprocess the reads, holding one entry per CDR3 protein. The profile shows about 30,000 distinct CDR3 sequences, about 49% of them singletons. Time point denoted: after trial treatment. The treatment here: LDRT plus nivolumab, ipilimumab, low-dose cyclophosphamide and aspirin (RACIN trial).

The specimen comprised PBMCs, sampled after low-dose radiotherapy plus immunotherapy. The V and J genes are TRBV11-2 and TRBJ2-3, with D tentatively TRBD1 or TRBD2 (5 bases each). The sequence was obtained from a male donor with gallbladder cancer. For the CDR3, the DNA is TGTGCCAGCAGCTTGGGACGGTTCACAGATACGCAGTATTTT. Its translation: CASSLGRFTDTQYF. Full variable domain (missing parts from reference TRBV11-2 and TRBJ2-3): EAGVAQSPRYKIIEKRQSVAFWCNPISGHATLYWYQQILGQGPKLLIQFQNNGVVDDSQLPKDRFSAERLKGVDSTLKIQPAKLEDSAVYLCASSLGRFTDTQYFGPGTRLTVL.